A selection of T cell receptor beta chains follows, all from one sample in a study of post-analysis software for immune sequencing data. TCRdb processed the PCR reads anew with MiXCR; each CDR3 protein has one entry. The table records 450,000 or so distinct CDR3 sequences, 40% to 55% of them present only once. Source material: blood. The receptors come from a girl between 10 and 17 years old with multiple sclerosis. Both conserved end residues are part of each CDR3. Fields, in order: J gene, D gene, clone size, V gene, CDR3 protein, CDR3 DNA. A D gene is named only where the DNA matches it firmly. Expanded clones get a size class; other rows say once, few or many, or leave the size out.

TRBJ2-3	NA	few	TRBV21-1	CASMDITTGQGADTQYF	TGTGCCAGCATGGATATTACCACGGGACAGGGAGCGGATACGCAGTATTTT
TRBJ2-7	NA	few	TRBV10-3	CAIGGVNDIKVSYEQYF	TGTGCCATCGGTGGGGTTAATGACATCAAGGTATCCTACGAGCAGTACTTC
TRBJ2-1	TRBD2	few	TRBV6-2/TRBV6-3	CASSYPTSGSLEQFF	TGTGCCAGCAGTTACCCGACTAGCGGGAGTCTAGAGCAGTTCTTC
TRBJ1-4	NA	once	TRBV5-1	CASSLFQGQGTNEKLFF	TGCGCCAGCAGCTTGTTCCAGGGTCAAGGAACTAATGAAAAACTGTTTTTT
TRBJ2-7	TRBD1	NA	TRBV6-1	CASSEDRGRPYEQYF	TGTGCCAGCAGTGAGGACAGGGGGCGACCCTACGAGCAGTACTTC
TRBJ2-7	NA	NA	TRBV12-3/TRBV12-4	CASVQGGASGFREQYF	TGTGCCAGCGTCCAGGGGGGGGCTAGCGGGTTTCGCGAGCAGTACTTC
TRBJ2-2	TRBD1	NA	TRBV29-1	CSAGTGESGELFF	TGCAGCGCTGGGACAGGGGAATCCGGGGAGCTGTTTTTT
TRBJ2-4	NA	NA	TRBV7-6	CASSFLAGSLGPTSQYF	TGTGCCAGCAGCTTCTTGGCCGGGTCGCTGGGTCCAACGTCCCAGTACTTC
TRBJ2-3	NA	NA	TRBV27	CASSYKRTSTDTQYF	TGTGCCAGCAGTTATAAAAGGACATCGACCGATACGCAGTATTTT
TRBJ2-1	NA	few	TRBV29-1	CSVEPEMRIGEQFF	TGCAGCGTTGAACCGGAGATGCGGATCGGTGAGCAGTTCTTC
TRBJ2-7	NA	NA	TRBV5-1	CASSLEGPSSYEQYF	TGCGCCAGCAGCTTGGAGGGACCCTCAAGCTACGAGCAGTACTTC
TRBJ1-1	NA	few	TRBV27	CASKNGANTEAFF	TGTGCCAGCAAGAACGGGGCGAACACTGAAGCTTTCTTT
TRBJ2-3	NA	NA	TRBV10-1	CASSELQSTDTQYF	TGCGCCAGCAGTGAGTTGCAAAGCACAGATACGCAGTATTTT
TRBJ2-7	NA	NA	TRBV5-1	CASSLRPQAVGEFYEQYF	TGCGCCAGCAGCTTGAGGCCTCAAGCGGTGGGCGAATTTTACGAGCAGTACTTC
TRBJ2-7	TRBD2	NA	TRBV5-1	CASSQGTSGVEQYF	TGCGCCAGCAGCCAAGGGACTAGCGGAGTGGAGCAGTACTTC
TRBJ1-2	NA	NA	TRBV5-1	CASRALANYGYTF	TGCGCCAGCAGGGCCCTAGCTAACTATGGCTACACCTTC
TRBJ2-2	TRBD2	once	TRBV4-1	CASSRGLAGTGELFF	TGCGCCAGCAGCCGTGGTTTAGCGGGGACCGGGGAGCTGTTTTTT
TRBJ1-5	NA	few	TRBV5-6	CASSLGQFSNQPQHF	TGTGCCAGCAGCTTGGGGCAGTTTAGCAATCAGCCCCAGCATTTT
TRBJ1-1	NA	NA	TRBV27	CASRQGFGMNTEAFF	TGTGCCAGCAGACAGGGTTTTGGCATGAACACTGAAGCTTTCTTT
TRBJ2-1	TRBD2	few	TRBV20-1	CSARVAGGRNEQFF	TGCAGTGCTAGAGTAGCGGGAGGAAGGAATGAGCAGTTCTTC
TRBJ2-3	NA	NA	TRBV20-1	CSARVPGSTDTQYF	TGCAGTGCTAGAGTCCCGGGTAGCACAGATACGCAGTATTTT
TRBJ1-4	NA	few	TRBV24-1	CATSDSDSLNEKLFF	TGTGCCACCAGTGATTCGGACAGCCTTAATGAAAAACTGTTTTTT
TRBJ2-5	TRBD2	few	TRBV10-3	CAIASSGSETQYF	TGTGCCATCGCAAGTAGCGGGAGTGAGACCCAGTACTTC
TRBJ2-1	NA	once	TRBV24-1	CATSASGGFDEQFF	TGTGCCACCAGTGCGAGCGGCGGGTTCGATGAGCAGTTCTTC
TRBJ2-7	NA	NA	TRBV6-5	CASSYSGRLSSRAYEQYF	TGTGCCAGCAGTTACAGCGGGCGGTTGTCTAGCAGAGCCTACGAGCAGTACTTC
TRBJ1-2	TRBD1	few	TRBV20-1	CSAPPDTGGGPGYTF	TGCAGTGCTCCCCCCGACACAGGGGGCGGTCCCGGCTACACCTTC
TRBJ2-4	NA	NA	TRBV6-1	CASRIAELAKNIQYF	TGTGCCAGCAGAATAGCAGAACTAGCCAAAAACATTCAGTACTTC
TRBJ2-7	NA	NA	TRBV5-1	CASSLASGVNEQYF	TGCGCCAGCAGCTTGGCCTCAGGGGTCAACGAGCAGTACTTC
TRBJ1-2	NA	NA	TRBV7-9	CASSHARGGGYTF	TGTGCCAGCAGCCACGCCCGGGGGGGTGGCTACACCTTC
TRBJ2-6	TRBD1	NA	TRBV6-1	CASWLTGILSGANVLTF	TGTGCCAGCTGGTTGACAGGGATTCTCTCTGGGGCCAACGTCCTGACTTTC
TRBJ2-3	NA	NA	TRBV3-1	CASSQTPSTDTQYF	TGTGCCAGCAGCCAAACCCCTAGCACAGATACGCAGTATTTT
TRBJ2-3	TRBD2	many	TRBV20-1	CSARDRFLAGGRTDTQYF	TGCAGTGCTAGAGATCGTTTTCTAGCGGGAGGGAGGACAGATACGCAGTATTTT
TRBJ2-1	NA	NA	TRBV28	CASSGWREQFF	TGTGCCAGCAGTGGGTGGCGGGAGCAGTTCTTC
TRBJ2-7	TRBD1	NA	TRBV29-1	CSVDIGQGSYYEQYF	TGCAGCGTTGATATAGGACAGGGGAGTTACTACGAGCAGTACTTC
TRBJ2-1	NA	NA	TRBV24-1	CATSDLGPYNEQFF	TGTGCCACCAGTGATTTAGGGCCATACAATGAGCAGTTCTTC
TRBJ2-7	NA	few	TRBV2	CASSEAGPWKHYEQYF	TGTGCCAGCAGTGAGGCAGGACCTTGGAAACACTACGAGCAGTACTTC
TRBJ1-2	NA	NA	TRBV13	CASSFGRVFQRDYGYTF	TGTGCCAGCAGCTTCGGCAGGGTATTCCAGAGGGACTATGGCTACACCTTC
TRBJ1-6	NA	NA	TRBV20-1	CSARHDRSSYNSPLHF	TGCAGTGCTCGCCACGACAGGAGCTCCTATAATTCACCCCTCCACTTT
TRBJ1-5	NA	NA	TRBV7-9	CASSRGFQPQHF	TGTGCCAGCAGCCGCGGGTTTCAGCCCCAGCATTTT